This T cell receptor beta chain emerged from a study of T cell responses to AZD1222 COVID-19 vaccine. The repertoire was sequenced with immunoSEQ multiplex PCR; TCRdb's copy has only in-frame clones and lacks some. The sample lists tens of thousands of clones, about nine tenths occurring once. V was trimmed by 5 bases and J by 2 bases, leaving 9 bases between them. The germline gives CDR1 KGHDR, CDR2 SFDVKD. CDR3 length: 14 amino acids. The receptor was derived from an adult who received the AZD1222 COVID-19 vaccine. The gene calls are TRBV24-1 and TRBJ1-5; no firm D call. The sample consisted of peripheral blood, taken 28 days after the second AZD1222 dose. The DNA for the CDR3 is TGTGCCACCAGTGCTGCCGGGGGCAATCAGCCCCAGCATTTT. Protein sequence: CATSAAGGNQPQHF.